Sequencing of this TCR beta chain was carried out in a study of blood T cell repertoires in COVID-19. Study summary: Italy, Spain and the United States were the sources of the convalescent and acute COVID-19 samples. The analysed material was cDNA or gDNA that came from T cells, B-cell-depleted T cells, or PBMCs.

Per the original data handling: How many nucleated cells were present was estimated from reference gene primer amplification. TCRdb keeps only in-frame clones here, not all; method: immunoSEQ multiplex PCR. Clonal size and the V and J genes are those of that table, whereas D and trimming came from the DNA. The profile shows 200,000 to 300,000 clones, 82% of them singletons. With 4 bases removed from V and 12 bases from J, the gap between germline ends came to 13 bases. Germline CDR1 is SNHLY and CDR2 is FYNNEI. The CDR3 totals 13 residues. The chain recombines TRBV2 with TRBJ1-6; D possibly corresponds to TRBD1 (5 bases). The clonotype comes from a young woman with acute or convalescent COVID-19. The sequencing sample was made of peripheral blood. CDR3 in DNA: TGTGCCAGCAGTGCCCAGGGTTTCGGACCCCTCCACTTT. Translated: CASSAQGFGPLHF.